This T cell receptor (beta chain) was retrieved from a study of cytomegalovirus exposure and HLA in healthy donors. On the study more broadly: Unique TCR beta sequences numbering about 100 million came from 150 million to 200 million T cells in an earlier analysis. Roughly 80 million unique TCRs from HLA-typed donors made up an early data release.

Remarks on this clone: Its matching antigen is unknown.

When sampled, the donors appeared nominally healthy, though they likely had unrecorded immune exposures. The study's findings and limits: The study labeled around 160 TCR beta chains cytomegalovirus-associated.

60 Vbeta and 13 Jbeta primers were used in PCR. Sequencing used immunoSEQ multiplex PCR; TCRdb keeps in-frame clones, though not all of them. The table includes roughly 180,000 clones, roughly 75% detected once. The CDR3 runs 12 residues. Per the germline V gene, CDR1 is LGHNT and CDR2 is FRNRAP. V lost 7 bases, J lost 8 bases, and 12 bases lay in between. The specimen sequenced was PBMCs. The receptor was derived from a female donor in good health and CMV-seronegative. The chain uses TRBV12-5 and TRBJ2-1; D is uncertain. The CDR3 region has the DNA TGTGCTAGTGCCCCGCCCCGGGATGAGCAGTTCTTC. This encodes CASAPPRDEQFF.